This T cell receptor (beta chain) was obtained from a study of siplizumab effects on memory and regulatory T cells. CDR1 MNHEY and CDR2 SVGAGI come from the germline V gene. The CDR3 is made up of 14 amino acids. Trimming at V came to 3 bases and at J to 7 bases, leaving 5 bases not matched to a gene. The table came from immunoSEQ multiplex PCR; TCRdb's copy has only in-frame clones and leaves some out. There are around 100,000 clones in the sample; around 92% occur only once, and 0.14% to 0.15% lies in the top ten. The specimen was CD4+ T cells sorted from blood. The clonotype originates from a human donor in good health. The V gene is TRBV6-5, the J gene TRBJ1-4; 7 bases line up with TRBD1. CDR3 sequence: CASSYIRGGEKLFF. CDR3 in DNA: TGTGCCAGCAGTTATATCAGGGGGGGTGAAAAACTGTTTTTT.